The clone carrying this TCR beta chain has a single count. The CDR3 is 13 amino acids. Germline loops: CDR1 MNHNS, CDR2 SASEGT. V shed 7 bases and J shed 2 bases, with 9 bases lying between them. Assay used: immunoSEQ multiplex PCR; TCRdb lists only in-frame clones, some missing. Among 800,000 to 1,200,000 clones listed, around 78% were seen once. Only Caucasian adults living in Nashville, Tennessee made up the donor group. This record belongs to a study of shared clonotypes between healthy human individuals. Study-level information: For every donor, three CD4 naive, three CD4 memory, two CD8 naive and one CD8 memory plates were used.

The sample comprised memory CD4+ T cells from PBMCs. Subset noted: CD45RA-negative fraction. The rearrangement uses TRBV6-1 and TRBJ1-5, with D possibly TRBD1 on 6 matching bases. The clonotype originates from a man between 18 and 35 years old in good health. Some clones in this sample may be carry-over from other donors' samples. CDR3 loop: CASTRGGNQPQHF. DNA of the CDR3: TGTGCCAGCACCAGGGGAGGCAATCAGCCCCAGCATTTT.